Each of the 12 T cell receptor beta chains below was sequenced from the same sample in a study of human T cells and chemical hapten exposure. The time point is: patch test 3, about 24 weeks after DPC sensitization. The treatment: therapeutic diphenylcyclopropenone sensitization with weekly scalp DPC. TCRdb used MiXCR to reprocess the RACE reads, holding one entry per CDR3 protein. The sample consists of approximately 88,000 distinct CDR3 sequences, roughly 13% of them appearing once. Sequenced material: whole blood, taken in connection with sensitization to the hapten diphenylcyclopropenone (DPC). Source of these receptors: a woman aged 45-59 years with alopecia areata. Some clones in this sample may be carry-over from other donors' samples.

This clonotype appeared a few times. V is TRBV6-5 and J is TRBJ2-3; 7 bases align to TRBD1. CDR3 length: 14 amino acids. CDR1 is MNHEY and CDR2 is SVGAGI in the germline V gene. Losses at the gene ends were 5 bases for V and 2 bases for J; bases not matched to a gene: 4. CDR3 nucleotide sequence: TGTGCCAGCAGTCGACAGGGTCACACAGATACGCAGTATTTT. Its translation is CASSRQGHTDTQYF.

This clonotype was recorded at least ten times. V gene TRBV21-1 combines with J gene TRBJ2-7; the table's TRBD1 call for D was not verified on the DNA. TRBV21-1 is a known pseudogene. CDR3 length: 18 residues. This CDR3 is CASSKAPRGRTGASEQYF. The CDR3 nucleotides read TGTGCCAGCAGCAAAGCGCCCAGGGGTAGGACAGGGGCCTCCGAGCAGTACTTC.

The chain has TRBV12-3 or TRBV12-4 and TRBJ1-1; no reliable D call. This CDR3 has 14 amino acids. V was pared by 6 bases and J by 5 bases, with 16 bases between. CDR3 nucleotides: TGTGCCAGCAGCCACAAACACCAAACTACTGAAGCTTTCTTT. Translating it yields CASSHKHQTTEAFF.

This clonotype has only a few counts. CDR3 in amino acids: CASSSEQGRGQPQHF. The CDR3 DNA reads TGTGCCAGCAGCTCCGAACAGGGTCGGGGCCAGCCCCAGCATTTT. J is TRBJ1-5 and V is TRBV7-9, with TRBD1 as a possible D gene (6 bases). This CDR3 contains 15 residues. Trimming cost V 4 bases and J 7 bases, with 17 bases left between them. Germline V CDR1 and CDR2: SEHNR, FQNEAQ (reference sequence).

This clonotype was recorded at least ten times. The chain employs TRBV5-5 and TRBJ2-7, with 11 bases that match TRBD2. Germline V gives CDR1 SGHKS, CDR2 YYEKEE (reference sequence). V shed 2 bases, J shed 2 bases, and the junction held 3 bases outside the gene matches. The CDR3 is made up of 15 amino acids. The CDR3 sequence: CASSFGTSGPYEQYF. In DNA form, the CDR3 reads TGTGCCAGCAGCTTCGGGACTAGCGGCCCCTACGAGCAGTACTTC.

This clonotype was seen a few times. V gene TRBV29-1 combines with J gene TRBJ1-1, with D possibly matching TRBD1 (6 bases). Germline CDR1 SQVTM, CDR2 ANQGSEA. The CDR3 has 13 residues. Trimming left V 2 bases short and J 4 bases short, with 11 bases between. This chain's CDR3 is CSVESGGGTEAFF. The CDR3 DNA reads TGCAGCGTTGAATCCGGGGGCGGCACTGAAGCTTTCTTT.

This clonotype occurred many times. The chain combines TRBV13 with TRBJ1-2; no clear D gene. The CDR3 is 15 amino acids. The germline V and J ends were trimmed by 2 bases and 4 bases, with 14 bases remaining between them. Germline CDR1 is PRHDT and CDR2 is FYEKMQ (reference sequence). This CDR3 is CASSLFLGRAYGYTF. The CDR3 DNA is TGTGCCAGCAGCTTATTCCTGGGAAGGGCCTATGGCTACACCTTC.

This clonotype has a count of ten or more. The chain recombines TRBV7-8 with TRBJ2-1; 7 bases align to TRBD1. This CDR3 comprises 15 residues. The trim removed 5 bases at V and 3 bases at J, leaving 7 bases unmatched. The germline CDR1 and CDR2 sequences are SGHVS and FQNEAQ. As DNA, the CDR3 is TGTGCCAGCAGCCAACAAGGGGGCCGCTACAATGAGCAGTTCTTC. Encoded protein: CASSQQGGRYNEQFF.

At least ten counts were recorded for this clonotype. The chain joins TRBV20-1 to TRBJ1-1, with a possible D match to TRBD1 (6 bases). V gave up 2 bases and J gave up 5 bases, with 12 bases separating them. CDR3 length equals 13 residues. CDR1 and CDR2 from the germline V gene are DFQATT and SNEGSKA (reference sequence). CDR3 residues: CSARTQGLTEAFF. DNA of the CDR3: TGCAGTGCTAGAACGCAGGGGTTGACTGAAGCTTTCTTT.

The rearrangement joins TRBV11-2 to TRBJ2-7; D not resolved. Trimming removed 0 bases at V and 3 bases at J, with 12 bases between. CDR1 SGHAT and CDR2 FQNNGV come from the germline V gene. This CDR3 comprises 15 residues. The CDR3 protein is CASSLDELYYYEQYF. DNA for the CDR3: TGTGCCAGCAGCTTAGATGAGCTCTACTACTACGAGCAGTACTTC.

This clonotype came up many times. The chain couples TRBV25-1 to TRBJ1-4; no reliable D call. V gave up 1 base and J gave up 0 bases, with 9 bases separating them. Germline CDR1 is MGHDK and CDR2 is SYGVNS. The CDR3 is 16 residues long. This CDR3 is CASSESQPATNEKLFF. CDR3 nucleotide sequence: TGTGCCAGCAGTGAATCCCAGCCTGCAACTAATGAAAAACTGTTTTTT.

This clonotype appeared a few times. This sequence joins TRBV12-3 or TRBV12-4 and TRBJ1-1; D is unclear. The CDR3 has 14 residues. V was trimmed by 3 bases and J by 3 bases, leaving 11 bases between them. The CDR3: CASSLRTSYTEAFF. In DNA form, the CDR3 reads TGTGCCAGCAGTTTGCGGACGTCGTACACTGAAGCTTTCTTT.